The clone carrying this T cell receptor beta chain was recorded once. The same CDR3 can be traced to other DNA sequences in this sample. The data belong to a study of shared clonotypes between healthy human individuals. Sequencing used immunoSEQ multiplex PCR; TCRdb keeps in-frame clones, though not all of them. The table records more than 2,000,000 clones, approximately 93% of them present only once. Trimming cost V 0 bases and J 4 bases, with 10 bases left between them. Germline assignment: CDR1 SGHRS and CDR2 YFSETQ. This CDR3 comprises 15 residues. The receptor was derived from a man aged 18 to 30 in good health. Some clones in this sample may be carry-over from other donors' samples. Sequenced input: naive CD4+ T cells from PBMCs. The sample's subset: CD45RA+ positively selected. The chain combines TRBV5-1 with TRBJ2-2; possible D gene TRBD1, 5 bases. The CDR3 loop reads CASSLGGPFTGELFF. The CDR3 DNA sequence: TGCGCCAGCAGCTTGGGGGGCCCCTTCACCGGGGAGCTGTTTTTT.